These 32 T cell receptor beta chains came from one sample sequenced in a study of shared clonotypes between healthy human individuals. Naive CD8 populations comprised CD45RO-negative cells positively selected for CCR7, excluding terminally differentiated effector memory CD45RA+ cells. Sequenced by immunoSEQ multiplex PCR; TCRdb stores in-frame clones only, minus some. This sample carries a few hundred thousand clones, 95% to 96% of them seen once, and the ten largest clones take 0.09% to 0.13%. Sequencing was done on a sample of naive CD8+ T cells sorted from blood. The receptor set was obtained from a woman in her twenties or thirties in good health.

The rearrangement links TRBV9 to TRBJ2-5; the D gene is possibly TRBD1 (5 bases). The J call could be wrong; TRBJ2-7 is a better fit for the DNA end. CDR3 length: 14 amino acids. Germline-derived CDR1 and CDR2 are SGDLS and YYNGEE. This CDR3 is CASSVGGQGYEQYF. The DNA for the CDR3 is TGTGCCAGCAGCGTAGGCGGTCAGGGCTACGAGCAGTACTTC.

The V gene is TRBV30, the J gene TRBJ2-7, with D perhaps given as TRBD1 or TRBD2 (6 bases each). CDR3 length equals 18 residues. CDR1 is GTSNPN and CDR2 is SVGIG in the germline V gene (reference sequence). The V end was cut by 0 bases, the J end by 2 bases, with 23 bases between. The CDR3 here is CAWSVDVWGARTPYEQYF. Written as DNA, the CDR3 is TGTGCCTGGAGTGTAGATGTGTGGGGGGCCCGCACCCCCTACGAGCAGTACTTC.

The chain carries TRBV7-2 and TRBJ1-2; 7 nucleotides align to TRBD1. J was trimmed by 6 bases and V by 5 bases; bases with no gene match: 6. The V gene's germline CDR1 is SGHTA and CDR2 FQGNSA. The CDR3 runs 13 residues. The CDR3 region has the DNA TGTGCCAGCAGCGCAACCACAGGGGATGGCTACACCTTC. This codes for CASSATTGDGYTF.

The chain combines TRBV7-2 with TRBJ2-1, with 9 bases fitting TRBD2. V trimming: 3 bases; J trimming: 7 bases; junction bases outside the gene matches: 13. Germline CDR1 and CDR2: SGHTA and FQGNSA. CDR3 length: 17 amino acids. The CDR3 here is CASSFTIAGEGGNEQFF. CDR3 coding DNA: TGTGCCAGCAGCTTTACAATAGCGGGAGAGGGTGGGAATGAGCAGTTCTTC.

V and J are TRBV30 and TRBJ1-5, with a weak D call TRBD1 (6 bases). Germline V gene data show CDR1 as GTSNPN and CDR2 as SVGIG (reference sequence). The CDR3 is 15 residues long. Trimming removed 4 bases at V and 0 bases at J, with 13 bases between. The CDR3: CAWNLGAGSNQPQHF. Here the CDR3 DNA reads TGTGCCTGGAACTTGGGGGCCGGTAGCAATCAGCCCCAGCATTTT. Full variable domain (missing parts from reference TRBV30 and TRBJ1-5): SQTIHQWPATLVQPVGSPLSLECTVEGTSNPNLYWYRQAAGRGLQLLFYSVGIGQISSEVPQNLSASRPQDRQFILSSKKLLLSDSGFYLCAWNLGAGSNQPQHFGDGTRLSIL.

The CDR3 reads CASSISVKDPSGFTDTQYF. The CDR3 DNA sequence: TGTGCCAGTAGTATTTCCGTTAAGGACCCTAGCGGCTTCACAGATACGCAGTATTTT. The chain is built from TRBV19 and TRBJ2-3; 7 bases are shared with TRBD2. The CDR3 totals 19 residues. V was pared by 3 bases and J by 2 bases, with 17 bases of the junction left unmatched. In germline, CDR1 is LNHDA, CDR2 SQIVND (reference sequence).

This clone was recorded once. The V gene is TRBV27, the J gene TRBJ2-3; D is perhaps TRBD1 or TRBD2 (5 bases each). The CDR3 is 14 amino acids. CDR1 and CDR2 (germline): MNHEY, SMNVEV (reference sequence). Trimming took off 8 bases at V and 1 base at J, with 13 bases between the two ends. In DNA form, the CDR3 reads TGTGCCAGCGGTACGGGGCAGCGCACAGATACGCAGTATTTT. This sequence encodes CASGTGQRTDTQYF.

The chain is built from TRBV28 and TRBJ2-3; tentatively, D is TRBD1 or TRBD2 (7 bases each). With 6 bases removed from V and 3 bases from J, the gap between germline ends came to 13 bases. Germline V lookup: CDR1 MDHEN, CDR2 SYDVKM. This CDR3 comprises 14 residues. The chain's CDR3 is CASSSGGATDTQYF. Written as DNA, the CDR3 is TGTGCCAGCAGCTCAGGGGGGGCGACAGATACGCAGTATTTT.

The chain recombines TRBV11-1 with TRBJ2-1; D remains unclear. Trimming pared 1 base from V and 9 bases from J, leaving 7 bases between. Germline V gene lookup returns CDR1 SGHAT and CDR2 FQDESV (reference sequence). The CDR3 runs 12 residues. The CDR3 DNA sequence: TGTGCCAGCAGCTTAGTGGGAACTGAGCAGTTCTTC. It yields the protein CASSLVGTEQFF.

About this clone: The identical CDR3 is also encoded by other nucleotide sequences in the sample. This chain uses TRBV27 with TRBJ1-5; unclear D gene. Germline CDR1 is MNHEY and CDR2 is SMNVEV (reference sequence). Trimming took 6 bases from V and 0 from J, leaving 9 bases between them. The CDR3 is 14 residues long. CDR3 sequence reads: CASSPTDSNQPQHF. CDR3 nucleotides: TGTGCCAGCAGCCCCACGGATAGCAATCAGCCCCAGCATTTT.

The V and J genes are TRBV28 and TRBJ2-3; 7 positions match TRBD1. Per the germline V gene, CDR1 is MDHEN and CDR2 is SYDVKM. After removal of 8 bases from V and 2 bases from J, the junction contained 13 bases not matched to a gene. CDR3 length: 16 residues. This chain's CDR3 is CASPPGTDPVTDTQYF. In DNA form, the CDR3 reads TGTGCCAGCCCACCTGGGACAGACCCAGTCACAGATACGCAGTATTTT.

V is TRBV27 and J is TRBJ2-7; tentative D call: TRBD2 (5 bases). Germline CDR1 and CDR2: MNHEY and SMNVEV (reference sequence). Trimming left V 3 bases short and J 3 bases short, with 12 bases between. This CDR3 comprises 14 residues. CDR3 residues: CASSLISGIYEQYF. The CDR3 region has the DNA TGTGCCAGCAGTTTGATCTCGGGGATCTACGAGCAGTACTTC.

The chain joins TRBV6-1 to TRBJ2-1; 7 positions agree with TRBD1. V lost 9 bases, J lost 6 bases, and 8 bases stayed unmatched. CDR3 length: 13 amino acids. CDR1 and CDR2 (germline): MNHNS, SASEGT. The CDR3 DNA reads TGTGCCAGTTACAGGGGTGACGGCAATGAGCAGTTCTTC. Residues: CASYRGDGNEQFF.

This sequence joins TRBV7-2 and TRBJ1-2; D gene unclear. This CDR3 is 17 amino acids long. The germline CDR1 and CDR2 sequences are SGHTA and FQGNSA. Trimming cost V 2 bases and J 0 bases, with 16 bases left between them. In nucleotides, the CDR3 is TGTGCCAGCAGCTTAATCGGATCGGCAGAAGCTAACTATGGCTACACCTTC. It yields the protein CASSLIGSAEANYGYTF.

This sequence joins TRBV7-9 and TRBJ2-5, with D unresolved. The CDR3 sequence is 13 residues long. The germline V gene encodes CDR1 SEHNR and CDR2 FQNEAQ (reference sequence). The V gene lost 5 bases and the J gene lost 11 bases, with 18 bases spanning the gap. Written as DNA, the CDR3 is TGTGCCAGCAGCAGACACTCGGGTAAAGAGCAGTACTTC. Its translation: CASSRHSGKEQYF.

V gene TRBV5-4 combines with J gene TRBJ1-1; no clear D. Germline V gene sequence: CDR1 SGHNT, CDR2 YYREEE (reference sequence). The V gene lost 5 bases and the J gene lost 1 base, with 3 bases spanning the gap. The CDR3 is 11 amino acids. In DNA form, the CDR3 reads TGTGCCAGCAGAACGAACACTGAAGCTTTCTTT. It is translated as CASRTNTEAFF.

This chain joins TRBV2 and TRBJ2-7; TRBD2 might be the D (5 bases). The ends were cut back, 4 bases at V and 6 bases at J, with 16 bases in the middle. The germline V gene has CDR1 SNHLY and CDR2 FYNNEI. CDR3 length equals 14 residues. CDR3 sequence: CASSASGLEVEQYF. CDR3 DNA: TGTGCCAGCAGTGCGAGCGGACTCGAAGTCGAGCAGTACTTC.

The chain is built from TRBV10-1 and TRBJ2-7; D possibly corresponds to TRBD1 (5 bases). The germline gives CDR1 WNHNN, CDR2 SYGVQD (reference sequence). The CDR3 runs 12 residues. Trimming pared 5 bases from V and 2 bases from J, leaving 7 bases between. CDR3 protein: CASSQTAYEQYF. The CDR3, as DNA: TGCGCCAGCAGTCAGACAGCCTACGAGCAGTACTTC.

The chain joins TRBV28 to TRBJ1-5; D gene unclear. There are 14 residues in the CDR3. V lost 8 bases, J lost 6 bases, and 17 bases lay in between. Germline values: CDR1 MDHEN, CDR2 SYDVKM. CDR3 residues: CASVRTGMGQPQHF. CDR3 DNA: TGTGCCAGCGTGAGGACGGGAATGGGTCAGCCCCAGCATTTT. Complete variable domain (other parts from reference TRBV28 and TRBJ1-5): DVKVTQSSRYLVKRTGEKVFLECVQDMDHENMFWYRQDPGLGLRLIYFSYDVKMKEKGDIPEGYSVSREKKERFSLILESASTNQTSMYLCASVRTGMGQPQHFGDGTRLSIL.

This clone appeared once. The V call is TRBV19, the J call TRBJ1-5, with no clear D. CDR3 length equals 13 residues. Trimming took off 3 bases at V and 7 bases at J, with 10 bases between the two ends. Germline loops: CDR1 LNHDA, CDR2 SQIVND (reference sequence). CDR3 nucleotide sequence: TGTGCCAGTAGTATGATTTTAGGGCAGCCCCAGCATTTT. It yields the protein CASSMILGQPQHF.

CDR3 DNA sequence: TGCGCCAGCAGCCTCCGGGACAAGACAAAGTACGAGCAGTACTTC. This gives the protein CASSLRDKTKYEQYF. The gene calls are TRBV4-1 and TRBJ2-7; possible D gene TRBD1, 6 bases. The CDR3 sequence is 15 residues long. V dropped 4 bases and J dropped 4 bases, with 17 bases sitting between them. Germline CDR1 MGHRA, CDR2 YSYEKL.

The gene calls are TRBV15 and TRBJ2-1, with 8 bases fitting TRBD2. V was clipped by 3 bases and J by 9 bases; unmatched bases: 10. Germline V gives CDR1 LNHNV, CDR2 YYDKDF (reference sequence). CDR3 size: 15 residues. Here the CDR3 reads CATSSTGTRLIEQFF. The CDR3 DNA reads as TGTGCCACCAGCAGCACCGGGACTAGGCTTATTGAGCAGTTCTTC.

This chain uses TRBV5-1 with TRBJ1-1; D gene ambiguous. This CDR3 has 15 amino acids. V was clipped by 6 bases and J by 1 base, with 16 bases between them. Germline CDR1 and CDR2: SGHRS and YFSETQ. The CDR3 nucleotides are TGCGCCAGCACGGACGGACTACTCAGGAACACTGAAGCTTTCTTT. It encodes CASTDGLLRNTEAFF.

The V call is TRBV7-8, the J call TRBJ1-4; D remains unclear. CDR1 and CDR2 (germline): SGHVS, FQNEAQ. There are 13 residues in the CDR3. Trimming removed 1 base at V and 5 bases at J, with 5 bases between. This chain's CDR3 is CASSLVGNEKLFF. CDR3 DNA: TGTGCCAGCAGCTTAGTTGGAAATGAAAAACTGTTTTTT.

This rearrangement joins TRBV5-6 to TRBJ2-7; no definite D call. CDR1 SGHDT and CDR2 YYEEEE come from the germline V gene. Trimming removed 2 bases at V and 5 bases at J, with 8 bases between. The length of the CDR3 is 12 residues. DNA for the CDR3: TGTGCCAGCAGCTTTTGGGGAAACGAGCAGTACTTC. This encodes CASSFWGNEQYF.

This clone occurred once. The chain links TRBV7-9 to TRBJ2-7, with 7 bases lining up with TRBD1. The CDR3 consists of 13 residues. Germline V gives CDR1 SEHNR, CDR2 FQNEAQ (reference sequence). Unmatched junction bases numbered 2, after V lost 4 bases and J lost 2 bases. In DNA, the CDR3 is TGTGCCAGCAGCTATAGGGGGCCCTACGAGCAGTACTTC. Protein: CASSYRGPYEQYF.

The rearrangement joins TRBV6-5 to TRBJ2-5; 9 bases line up with TRBD2. V gave up 7 bases and J gave up 5 bases; unmatched junction bases: 11. This CDR3 region has 15 residues. Germline lookup yields CDR1 MNHEY and CDR2 SVGAGI. Written as DNA, the CDR3 is TGTGCCAGCACCTCAATTAGCGGGAGAGGGGAGACCCAGTACTTC. It encodes CASTSISGRGETQYF.

This chain uses TRBV7-2 with TRBJ1-1, with D possibly TRBD1 on 6 matching bases. This CDR3 comprises 16 residues. V shed 3 bases and J shed 0 bases, with 14 bases lying between them. CDR1 is SGHTA, CDR2 FQGNSA, per germline. The CDR3 here is CASSFHRDLMNTEAFF. The CDR3 DNA reads as TGTGCCAGCAGCTTCCACAGGGATCTCATGAACACTGAAGCTTTCTTT.

The J gene is TRBJ1-1, the V gene TRBV28, with TRBD1 as a possible D gene (5 bases). The V end was cut by 8 bases, the J end by 1 base, with 20 bases between. The germline V gene has CDR1 MDHEN and CDR2 SYDVKM. The CDR3 is made up of 16 amino acids. The CDR3 sequence is CASLSNGAAWNTEAFF. DNA for the CDR3: TGTGCCAGCCTGTCGAACGGGGCAGCTTGGAACACTGAAGCTTTCTTT.

The gene calls are TRBV11-2 and TRBJ1-4; D perhaps matches TRBD1 (6 bases). From germline, CDR1 is SGHAT and CDR2 FQNNGV. V lost 3 bases, J lost 0 bases, and 14 bases lay in between. This CDR3 is 17 amino acids long. For the CDR3, the DNA is TGTGCCAGCAGCTTGGAAGGGACACTGACAACTAATGAAAAACTGTTTTTT. This codes for CASSLEGTLTTNEKLFF.

This chain connects TRBV28 to TRBJ2-3; 8 bases are shared with TRBD2. CDR1 MDHEN and CDR2 SYDVKM come from the germline V gene. The junction had 13 bases not matched to a gene; V was cut back by 3 bases and J by 8 bases. CDR3 length: 16 residues. In DNA form, the CDR3 reads TGTGCCAGCAGTTTGAACCAGATTAGCGGGACTGGTACGCAGTATTTT. It encodes CASSLNQISGTGTQYF.

This clone was counted only a few times. The chain recombines TRBV6-5 with TRBJ1-5; 9 bases line up with TRBD1. CDR1 and CDR2 from the germline V gene are MNHEY and SVGAGI. Trimming removed 5 bases from V and 6 bases from J; junction bases left unmatched: 8. The CDR3 sequence is 15 residues long. CDR3 amino acids: CASSAGQGLSQPQHF. CDR3 nucleotides: TGTGCCAGCAGTGCCGGACAGGGGCTGAGTCAGCCCCAGCATTTT.